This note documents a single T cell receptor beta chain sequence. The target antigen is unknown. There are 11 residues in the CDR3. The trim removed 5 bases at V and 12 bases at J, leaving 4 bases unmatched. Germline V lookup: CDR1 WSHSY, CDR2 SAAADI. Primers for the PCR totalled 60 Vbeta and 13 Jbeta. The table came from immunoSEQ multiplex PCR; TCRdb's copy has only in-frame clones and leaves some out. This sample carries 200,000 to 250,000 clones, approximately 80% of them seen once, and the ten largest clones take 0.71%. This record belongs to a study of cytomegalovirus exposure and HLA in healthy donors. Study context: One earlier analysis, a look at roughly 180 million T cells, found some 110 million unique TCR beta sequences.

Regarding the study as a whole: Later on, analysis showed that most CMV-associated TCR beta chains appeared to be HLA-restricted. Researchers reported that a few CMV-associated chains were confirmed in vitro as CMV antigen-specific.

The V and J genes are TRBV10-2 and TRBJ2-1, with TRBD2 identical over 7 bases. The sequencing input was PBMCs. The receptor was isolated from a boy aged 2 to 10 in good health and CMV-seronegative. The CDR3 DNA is TGCGCCAGCAGTCAGCGGGAAGGGCAGTTCTTC. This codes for CASSQREGQFF.